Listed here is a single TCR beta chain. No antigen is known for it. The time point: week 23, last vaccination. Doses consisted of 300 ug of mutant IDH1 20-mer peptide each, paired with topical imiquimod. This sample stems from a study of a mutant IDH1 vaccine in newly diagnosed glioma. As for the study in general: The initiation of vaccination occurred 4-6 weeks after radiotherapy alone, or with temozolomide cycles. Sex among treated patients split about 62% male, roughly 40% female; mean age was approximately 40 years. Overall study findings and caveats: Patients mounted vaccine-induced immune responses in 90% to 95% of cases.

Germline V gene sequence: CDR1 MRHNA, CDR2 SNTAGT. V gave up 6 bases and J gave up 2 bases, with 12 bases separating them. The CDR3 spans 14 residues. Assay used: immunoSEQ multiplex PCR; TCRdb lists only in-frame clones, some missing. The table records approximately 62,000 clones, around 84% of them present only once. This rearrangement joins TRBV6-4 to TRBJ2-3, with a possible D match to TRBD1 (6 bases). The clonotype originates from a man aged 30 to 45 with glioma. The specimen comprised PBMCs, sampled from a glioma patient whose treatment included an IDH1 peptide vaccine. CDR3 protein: CASSHGQSTDTQYF. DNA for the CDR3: TGTGCCAGCAGCCACGGACAGTCCACAGATACGCAGTATTTT.